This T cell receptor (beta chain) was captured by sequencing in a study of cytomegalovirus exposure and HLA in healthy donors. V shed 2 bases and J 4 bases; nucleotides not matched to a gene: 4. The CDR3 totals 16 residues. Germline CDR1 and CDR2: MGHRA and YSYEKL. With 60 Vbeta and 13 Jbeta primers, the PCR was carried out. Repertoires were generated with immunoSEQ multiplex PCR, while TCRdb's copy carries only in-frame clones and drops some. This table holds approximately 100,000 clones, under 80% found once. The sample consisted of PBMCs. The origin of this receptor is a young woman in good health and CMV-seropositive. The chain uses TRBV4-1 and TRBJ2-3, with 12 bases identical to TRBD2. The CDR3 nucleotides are TGCGCCAGCAGCCAACTAGCGGGAGGGTCCTCAGATACGCAGTATTTT. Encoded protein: CASSQLAGGSSDTQYF.